This passage covers 11 T cell receptor beta chains from one sample sequenced in a study of early T cells in non-severe SARS-CoV-2 infection. One entry per CDR3 protein results from TCRdb running MiXCR on the 5' RACE reads. The profile shows under 75,000 distinct CDR3 sequences, roughly 13% of them singletons. The sample comprised whole blood. Receptors were obtained from an adult who was a healthcare worker with PCR-confirmed SARS-CoV-2 infection or an uninfected control (not recorded which).

V and J are TRBV9 and TRBJ2-7, with a possible D match to TRBD2 (6 bases). The germline CDR1 and CDR2 sequences are SGDLS and YYNGEE. The CDR3 covers 14 residues. With 3 bases removed from V and 4 bases from J, the gap between germline ends came to 14 bases. CDR3 coding DNA: TGTGCCAGCAGCGCCGGCGGGATTGGGTACGAGCAGTACTTC. Protein: CASSAGGIGYEQYF.

This clonotype was detected a few times. The chain recombines TRBV7-9 with TRBJ2-1, with a tentative D call TRBD1 (6 bases). V lost 1 base and J 3 bases, leaving 7 bases between the germline ends. From germline, CDR1 is SEHNR and CDR2 FQNEAQ (reference sequence). The CDR3 extends over 14 amino acids. CDR3 nucleotide sequence: TGTGCCAGCAGCTTAGGGGGGCTCTACAATGAGCAGTTCTTC. The encoded protein is CASSLGGLYNEQFF.

This clonotype was seen a handful of times. The V call is TRBV5-5, the J call TRBJ2-3, with 10 bases fitting TRBD1. Germline trimming cut 5 bases from V and 6 bases from J; bases unmatched to any gene: 6. Germline CDR1 is SGHKS and CDR2 is YYEKEE (reference sequence). CDR3 length: 14 residues. CDR3 loop: CASRGTGAPDTQYF. As DNA, the CDR3 is TGTGCCAGCAGGGGGACAGGGGCCCCGGATACGCAGTATTTT.

This clonotype has ten or more counts. J is TRBJ2-2 and V is TRBV12-3 or TRBV12-4; 7 bases agree with TRBD1. The CDR3 is made up of 14 amino acids. Trimming removed 3 bases from V and 4 bases from J; junction bases left unmatched: 2. The CDR3 DNA reads TGTGCCAGCAGTTTGGGACAGACCACCGGGGAGCTGTTTTTT. Protein product: CASSLGQTTGELFF.

Only a few counts were recorded for this clonotype. The chain employs TRBV3-1 and TRBJ2-7; 11 nucleotides align to TRBD1. The junction had 6 bases not matched to a gene; V was cut back by 5 bases and J by 3 bases. The CDR3 sequence is 15 residues long. Per germline, CDR1 LGHDT and CDR2 YNNKEL (reference sequence). In DNA, the CDR3 is TGTGCCAGCAGCGATCGGACAGGGGGCGTCTACGAGCAGTACTTC. Amino acids: CASSDRTGGVYEQYF.

The genes are TRBV29-1 and TRBJ2-2, with TRBD1 matching 7 bases. This CDR3 is 14 amino acids long. The junction had 2 bases not matched to a gene; V was cut back by 0 bases and J by 4 bases. Germline V CDR1 and CDR2: SQVTM, ANQGSEA. Here the CDR3 reads CSVEDDRATGELFF. CDR3 nucleotides: TGCAGCGTTGAAGATGACAGGGCCACCGGGGAGCTGTTTTTT.

The rearrangement links TRBV5-6 to TRBJ1-3; 7 nucleotides align to TRBD1. V dropped 4 bases and J dropped 3; count of bases not matched to a gene: 1. The germline CDR1 and CDR2 sequences are SGHDT and YYEEEE. The CDR3 has 13 amino acids. The CDR3 spells CASSGTVGNTIYF. CDR3 in DNA: TGTGCCAGCAGCGGGACAGTTGGAAACACCATATATTTT.

This clonotype was counted many times. The chain uses TRBV3-1 and TRBJ2-7, with D uncertain. The CDR3 sequence is 13 residues long. Trimming cost V 4 bases and J 0 bases, with 7 bases left between them. CDR1 and CDR2 from the germline V gene are LGHDT and YNNKEL (reference sequence). CDR3 amino acids: CASSPTHSYEQYF. In DNA, the CDR3 is TGTGCCAGCAGCCCGACACACTCCTACGAGCAGTACTTC.

This clonotype was detected many times. The J gene is TRBJ1-2, the V gene TRBV29-1, with D possibly matching TRBD1 (6 bases). The V gene lost 8 bases and the J gene lost 8 bases, with 15 bases spanning the gap. The CDR3 length is 11 residues. CDR1 and CDR2 from the germline V gene are SQVTM and ANQGSEA. The chain's CDR3 is CSLREGEGYTF. The CDR3 nucleotides are TGCAGCCTAAGAGAGGGGGAAGGCTACACCTTC.

The table lists this clonotype with many counts. This rearrangement joins TRBV7-2 to TRBJ2-4, with 10 bases matching TRBD2. V lost 3 bases to trimming and J lost 1 base; unmatched junction nucleotides: 9. The CDR3 runs to 18 residues. Germline V lookup: CDR1 SGHTA, CDR2 FQGNSA. CDR3 in amino acids: CASSFSGRAPPAKNIQYF. The CDR3 bases are TGTGCCAGCAGCTTCAGCGGGAGGGCCCCCCCCGCCAAAAACATTCAGTACTTC.

A few counts support this clonotype. This rearrangement joins TRBV12-2 to TRBJ1-2; the table's D call, TRBD1, was not checked against the DNA. TRBV12-2 is an annotated pseudogene. This CDR3 has 14 residues. The CDR3 sequence: CASRLAGQGYGYTF. CDR3 sequence (DNA): TGTGCAAGTCGCTTAGCGGGACAGGGGTATGGCTACACCTTC.